The 31 T cell receptor beta chains listed next were all sequenced from one sample in a study of cytomegalovirus exposure and HLA in healthy donors. Amplification used 60 Vbeta primers and 13 Jbeta primers. Sequencing was performed with immunoSEQ multiplex PCR; in TCRdb, only in-frame clones are kept and a portion is missing. The profile shows about 120,000 clones, around 77% of them singletons. The specimen was PBMCs. The receptors shown here come from a human donor in good health.

The rearrangement links TRBV18 to TRBJ2-1, with D perhaps matching TRBD1 (6 bases). This CDR3 has 14 residues. The germline V gene has CDR1 KGHSH and CDR2 LQKENI. Trimming removed 3 bases at V and 4 bases at J, with 10 bases between. The CDR3 nucleotides read TGTGCCAGCTCACCTAGGACAGAATACAATGAGCAGTTCTTC. As protein: CASSPRTEYNEQFF.

This chain joins TRBV5-1 and TRBJ2-2, with 10 bases matching TRBD1. Germline trimming cut 0 bases from V and 6 bases from J; bases unmatched to any gene: 5. Germline loops: CDR1 SGHRS, CDR2 YFSETQ. The CDR3 runs to 16 residues. In nucleotides, the CDR3 is TGCGCCAGCAGCTTGGATGGACAGGGGGGGTCCGGGGAGCTGTTTTTT. Translation gives CASSLDGQGGSGELFF.

This chain joins TRBV7-2 and TRBJ1-5; D is undetermined. The germline V gene encodes CDR1 SGHTA and CDR2 FQGNSA. The CDR3 loop spans 13 amino acids. V shed 2 bases and J shed 5 bases, with 7 bases lying between them. The CDR3 bases are TGTGCCAGCAGCTTAATGCGGGATCAGCCCCAGCATTTT. It translates to CASSLMRDQPQHF. Full variable domain (missing parts from reference TRBV7-2 and TRBJ1-5): GAGVSQSPSNKVTEKGKDVELRCDPISGHTALYWYRQSLGQGLEFLIYFQGNSAPDKSGLPSDRFSAERTGGSVSTLTIQRTQQEDSAVYLCASSLMRDQPQHFGDGTRLSIL.

The chain uses TRBV18 and TRBJ2-2; 11 positions agree with TRBD2. Germline CDR1 reads KGHSH; CDR2 reads LQKENI. The V gene end was trimmed by 3 bases and the J gene end by 3 bases; junction bases not matched to a gene: 3. The CDR3 sequence is 16 residues long. The CDR3 coding sequence is TGTGCCAGCTCACCCACTAGCGGGAGCGACACCGGGGAGCTGTTTTTT. The encoded protein is CASSPTSGSDTGELFF.

The chain employs TRBV10-3 and TRBJ2-5; 8 bases map to TRBD1. The J call may be in error: the DNA end matches TRBJ2-7 better. The CDR3 has 16 residues. Germline V lookup: CDR1 ENHRY, CDR2 SYGVKD. The CDR3 protein is CAISVAGGRDSYEQYF. The CDR3 DNA sequence: TGTGCCATCAGTGTTGCAGGGGGCAGGGATTCCTACGAGCAGTACTTC.

V gene TRBV15 combines with J gene TRBJ2-5; D unresolved. CDR1 LNHNV and CDR2 YYDKDF come from the germline V gene (reference sequence). Trimming removed 5 bases from V and 5 bases from J, with 18 bases in between. CDR3 length: 15 amino acids. Written as DNA, the CDR3 is TGTGCCACCAGCGGTAGACTTGGTTCTCTGGAGACCCAGTACTTC. Translation gives CATSGRLGSLETQYF.

CDR3 nucleotide sequence: TGTGCCAGCAGCTTGGCGGCCGGGACAGGGCTGTTCCACGAGCAGTACTTC. Translation: CASSLAAGTGLFHEQYF. The chain carries TRBV28 and TRBJ2-7; 9 positions match TRBD1. Germline V gene data show CDR1 as MDHEN and CDR2 as SYDVKM. CDR3 length: 17 residues. V was clipped by 6 bases and J by 5 bases; unmatched bases: 17.

J is TRBJ2-7 and V is TRBV6-1, with 7 bases fitting TRBD2. The CDR3 runs 15 residues. V lost 3 bases to trimming and J lost 0 bases; unmatched junction nucleotides: 5. Germline CDR1 reads MNHNS; CDR2 reads SASEGT. For the CDR3, the DNA is TGTGCCAGCAGTGACAACGGGGGGAGCTCCTACGAGCAGTACTTC. This codes for CASSDNGGSSYEQYF.

The gene calls are TRBV7-2 and TRBJ2-7, with D hard to call. Trimming left V 3 bases short and J 2 bases short, with 8 bases between. Germline CDR1 and CDR2: SGHTA and FQGNSA. The CDR3 contains 13 residues. The CDR3 protein is CASSLLTTYEQYF. DNA for the CDR3: TGTGCCAGCAGCTTGCTAACCACCTACGAGCAGTACTTC.

Details on this clone: Without the conserved terminal phenylalanine or tryptophan, this CDR3 likely stems from a read error. The DNA is left out, because the CDR3 cannot be placed on it with certainty; the CDR3 is given as TCRdb lists it. J is TRBJ1-2 and V is TRBV7-9; the tabulated D call, TRBD1, remains unverified against the DNA. Germline V gene lookup returns CDR1 SEHNR and CDR2 FQNEAQ (reference sequence). The CDR3 contains 12 residues when both ends are counted. This CDR3 reads CASSLFSGRGLL.

This sequence joins TRBV11-3 and TRBJ1-1, with D perhaps matching TRBD1 (5 bases). CDR1 is SGHNT, CDR2 YENEEA, per germline. The CDR3 loop spans 14 amino acids. V was trimmed by 6 bases and J by 0 bases, leaving 11 bases between them. This chain's CDR3 is CASSPTEVNTEAFF. For the CDR3, the DNA is TGTGCCAGCAGTCCGACAGAGGTGAACACTGAAGCTTTCTTT.

Turning to this clone: Other DNA sequences in the same sample also yield this CDR3. The V and J genes are TRBV30 and TRBJ1-3, with a weak D call TRBD1 (6 bases). Germline V gives CDR1 GTSNPN, CDR2 SVGIG (reference sequence). The CDR3 is 14 residues long. V shed 2 bases and J shed 9 bases, with 17 bases lying between them. CDR3 nucleotides: TGTGCCTGGAGTCGGACTGACCTGGGGGCCACCATATATTTT. Translation gives CAWSRTDLGATIYF.

A few counts support this clone. The CDR3 loop is CAIRGGVNEQFF. The CDR3, as DNA: TGTGCCATCAGGGGAGGGGTCAATGAGCAGTTCTTC. The chain is built from TRBV10-3 and TRBJ2-1, with TRBD2 matching 7 bases. V was clipped by 6 bases and J by 6 bases; unmatched bases: 2. The CDR3 totals 12 residues. CDR1 is ENHRY and CDR2 is SYGVKD in the germline V gene.

The chain employs TRBV27 and TRBJ2-3, with TRBD2 as a possible D gene (6 bases). V lost 0 bases to trimming and J lost 3 bases, with 13 bases between them. The germline V gene has CDR1 MNHEY and CDR2 SMNVEV (reference sequence). The CDR3 totals 16 residues. The CDR3 DNA sequence: TGTGCCAGCAGTTTATCTCCAGCGGGCAAGACAGATACGCAGTATTTT. It specifies CASSLSPAGKTDTQYF.

The chain has TRBV27 and TRBJ1-4; D uncertain. The CDR3 length is 14 residues. Germline V lookup: CDR1 MNHEY, CDR2 SMNVEV (reference sequence). V gave up 4 bases and J gave up 3 bases, with 9 bases separating them. CDR3 sequence: CASSSRTANEKLFF. The CDR3 nucleotides are TGTGCCAGCAGTTCTAGAACGGCTAATGAAAAACTGTTTTTT.

This clone has only a few counts. This chain links TRBV28 with TRBJ2-3, with a weak D call TRBD1 (6 bases). Trimming left V 3 bases short and J 5 bases short, with 12 bases between. The V gene's germline CDR1 is MDHEN and CDR2 SYDVKM. CDR3 size: 14 residues. This CDR3 reads CASSFSQGQDTQYF. DNA for the CDR3: TGTGCCAGCAGTTTTAGCCAGGGGCAAGATACGCAGTATTTT.

The chain is built from TRBV27 and TRBJ2-7; D possibly corresponds to TRBD1 (6 bases). The CDR3 is 14 residues long. Between the trimmed V and J ends, which lost 5 bases and 5 bases, there was a span of 16 bases. Germline V gene sequence: CDR1 MNHEY, CDR2 SMNVEV (reference sequence). The CDR3 region has the DNA TGTGCCAGCAGTCCTACAGGGCCTCTCCACGAGCAGTACTTC. Translated, it gives CASSPTGPLHEQYF.

This clone has a single count. The chain joins TRBV6-6 to TRBJ2-7; possible D gene TRBD2, 5 bases. CDR1 is MNHNY and CDR2 is SVGAGI in the germline V gene (reference sequence). V lost 6 bases and J lost 9, with 12 bases in between. This CDR3 spans 11 amino acids. CDR3 nucleotide sequence: TGTGCCAGCAGACTAGACGGCGGGCAGTACTTC. It translates to CASRLDGGQYF.

The chain combines TRBV7-8 with TRBJ2-7, with 10 bases matching TRBD2. CDR1 and CDR2 (germline): SGHVS, FQNEAQ. The CDR3 is made up of 15 amino acids. V lost 3 bases to trimming and J lost 0 bases; unmatched junction nucleotides: 2. The CDR3 sequence: CASSFGTSVSYEQYF. CDR3 coding DNA: TGTGCCAGCAGCTTCGGGACTAGCGTCTCCTACGAGCAGTACTTC.

The rearrangement links TRBV15 to TRBJ1-4, with D perhaps TRBD1 (5 bases). In germline, CDR1 is LNHNV, CDR2 YYDKDF (reference sequence). The CDR3 extends over 16 amino acids. Deletions cut 2 bases from V and 4 bases from J, with 14 bases between. CDR3 DNA: TGTGCCACCAGCAGATCTTTCAGACAGAATAATGAAAAACTGTTTTTT. Its translation is CATSRSFRQNNEKLFF.

CDR3 region: CASSLGDRGPESGANVLTF. Here the CDR3 DNA reads TGTGCCAGCAGTTTAGGCGACAGGGGGCCCGAATCTGGGGCCAACGTCCTGACTTTC. V is TRBV27 and J is TRBJ2-6; 10 bases map to TRBD1. V shed 2 bases, J shed 1 base, and the junction held 8 bases outside the gene matches. The CDR3 sequence is 19 residues long. Per the germline V gene, CDR1 is MNHEY and CDR2 is SMNVEV (reference sequence).

The V call is TRBV5-1, the J call TRBJ2-3; TRBD2 might be the D (7 bases). V shed 0 bases and J shed 3 bases, with 14 bases lying between them. This CDR3 comprises 16 residues. The V gene's germline CDR1 is SGHRS and CDR2 YFSETQ. The CDR3 DNA reads as TGCGCCAGCAGCTTGGAGGGGGGAGGGCTAACAGATACGCAGTATTTT. This gives the protein CASSLEGGGLTDTQYF. The full variable domain, completed using reference TRBV5-1 and TRBJ2-3, is KAGVTQTPRYLIKTRGQQVTLSCSPISGHRSVSWYQQTPGQGLQFLFEYFSETQRNKGNFPGRFSGRQFSNSRSEMNVSTLELGDSALYLCASSLEGGGLTDTQYFGPGTRLTVL.

This clone was seen just once. The CDR3 DNA reads TGTGCCAGCAGAACAGGGGGCCCGTACGAGCAGTACTTC. This gives the protein CASRTGGPYEQYF. The chain recombines TRBV6-1 with TRBJ2-7; 9 bases are a match to TRBD1. This CDR3 comprises 13 residues. Germline CDR1 is MNHNS and CDR2 is SASEGT. V shed 6 bases, J shed 4 bases, and the junction held 4 bases outside the gene matches.

The J gene is TRBJ2-5, the V gene TRBV5-5; TRBD2 aligns across 8 bases. The germline V gene has CDR1 SGHKS and CDR2 YYEKEE (reference sequence). With 4 bases clipped from V and 3 bases from J, the junction kept 8 bases outside the gene matches. CDR3 length: 15 residues. CDR3: CASSPGLVKKETQYF. The DNA of the CDR3 is TGTGCCAGCAGCCCGGGACTAGTCAAGAAAGAGACCCAGTACTTC.

V is TRBV19 and J is TRBJ2-1, with 8 bases fitting TRBD1. The CDR3 consists of 15 residues. The V gene's germline CDR1 is LNHDA and CDR2 SQIVND (reference sequence). V shed 6 bases, J shed 2 bases, and the junction held 6 bases outside the gene matches. In DNA form, the CDR3 reads TGTGCCAGTAGCTCCCAGACAGGGGCCTACAATGAGCAGTTCTTC. It translates to CASSSQTGAYNEQFF.

This clone was picked up a small number of times. A junction end diverges from the germline sequence, so it may reflect a read error. The chain uses TRBV15 and TRBJ1-5, with no clear D. The CDR3 contains 14 residues. The V gene's germline CDR1 is LNHNV and CDR2 YYDKDF (reference sequence). The CDR3 here is CATSGEGSNQPQHF. The DNA for the CDR3 is TGTGCCACCAGCGGAGAGGGCAGCAATCAGCCCCAGCATTTT. The variable domain in full, with the rest retrieved from reference TRBV15 and TRBJ1-5, is DAMVIQNPRYQVTQFGKPVTLSCSQTLNHNVMYWYQQKSSQAPKLLFHYYDKDFNNEADTPDNFQSRRPNTSFCFLDIRSPGLGDTAMYLCATSGEGSNQPQHFGDGTRLSIL.

This clone was detected a few times. The genes are TRBV27 and TRBJ2-3; D might be TRBD1 (6 bases). This CDR3 is built from 14 residues. Per germline, CDR1 MNHEY and CDR2 SMNVEV (reference sequence). This CDR3 reads CGTQGGLSTDTQYF. In DNA, the CDR3 is TGTGGCACACAGGGTGGGTTATCGACAGATACGCAGTATTTT.

This clone was seen once. The gene calls are TRBV10-3 and TRBJ1-1; 11 nucleotides align to TRBD1. V lost 3 bases, J lost 1 base, and 7 bases stayed unmatched. Germline V gives CDR1 ENHRY, CDR2 SYGVKD. CDR3 size: 17 residues. Written as DNA, the CDR3 is TGTGCCATCAGTGACTCGAGGGGGACAGGGGGGAACACTGAAGCTTTCTTT. Protein product: CAISDSRGTGGNTEAFF.

This chain connects TRBV4-2 to TRBJ2-2; 10 bases agree with TRBD2. CDR1 is LGHNA, CDR2 YNFKEQ, per germline. The CDR3 sequence is 18 residues long. Losses at the gene ends were 0 bases for V and 8 bases for J; bases not matched to a gene: 12. The CDR3 sequence: CASSQDLAASGSYGELFF. CDR3 sequence (DNA): TGTGCCAGCAGCCAAGATTTAGCGGCTAGCGGGAGTTATGGGGAGCTGTTTTTT.

This clone was detected a few times. This chain uses TRBV5-1 with TRBJ1-4, with D possibly TRBD1 on 6 matching bases. The germline CDR1 and CDR2 sequences are SGHRS and YFSETQ. This CDR3 is 13 amino acids long. The V end lost 4 bases, the J end lost 5 bases, and 9 bases lay between the germline ends. The CDR3 protein is CASSPQGNEKLFF. The DNA of the CDR3 is TGCGCCAGCAGCCCGCAGGGGAATGAAAAACTGTTTTTT.

The CDR3 region has the DNA TGTGCCAGCAGCCAGGACAGGGACGTTGGTGGCTACACCTTC. Translating it yields CASSQDRDVGGYTF. V gene TRBV11-2 combines with J gene TRBJ1-2; TRBD1 agrees at 8 bases. V lost 5 bases to trimming and J lost 7 bases; unmatched junction nucleotides: 9. This CDR3 is built from 14 residues. The germline V gene has CDR1 SGHAT and CDR2 FQNNGV.